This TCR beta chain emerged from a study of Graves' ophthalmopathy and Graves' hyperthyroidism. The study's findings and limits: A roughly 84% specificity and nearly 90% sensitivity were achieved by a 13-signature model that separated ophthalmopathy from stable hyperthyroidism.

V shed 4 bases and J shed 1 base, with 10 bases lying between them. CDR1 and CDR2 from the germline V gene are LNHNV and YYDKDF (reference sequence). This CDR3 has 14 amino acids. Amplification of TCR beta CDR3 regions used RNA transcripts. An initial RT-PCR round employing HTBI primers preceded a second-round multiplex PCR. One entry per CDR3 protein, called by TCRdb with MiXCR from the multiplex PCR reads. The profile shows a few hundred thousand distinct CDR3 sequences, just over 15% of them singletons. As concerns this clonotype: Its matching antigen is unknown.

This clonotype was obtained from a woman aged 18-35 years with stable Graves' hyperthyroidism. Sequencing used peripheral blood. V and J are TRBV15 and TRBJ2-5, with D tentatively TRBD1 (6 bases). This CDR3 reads CATSIGQPQETQYF. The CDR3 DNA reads TGTGCCACCAGCATAGGACAGCCCCAAGAGACCCAGTACTTC.